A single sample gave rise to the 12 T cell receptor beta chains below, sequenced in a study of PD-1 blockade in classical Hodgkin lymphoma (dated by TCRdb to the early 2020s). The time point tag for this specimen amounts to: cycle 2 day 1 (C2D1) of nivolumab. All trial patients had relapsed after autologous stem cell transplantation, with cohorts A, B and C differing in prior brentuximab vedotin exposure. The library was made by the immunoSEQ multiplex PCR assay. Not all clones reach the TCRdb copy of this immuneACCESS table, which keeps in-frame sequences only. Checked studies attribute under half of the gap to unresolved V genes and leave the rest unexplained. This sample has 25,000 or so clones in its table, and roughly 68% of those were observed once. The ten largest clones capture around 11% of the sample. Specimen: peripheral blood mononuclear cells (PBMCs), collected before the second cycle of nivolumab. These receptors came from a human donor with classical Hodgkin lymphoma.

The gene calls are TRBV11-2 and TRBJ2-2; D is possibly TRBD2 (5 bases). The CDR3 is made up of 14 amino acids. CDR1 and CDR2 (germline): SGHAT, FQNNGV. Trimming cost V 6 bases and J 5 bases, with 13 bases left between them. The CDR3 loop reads CASRTPRGTGELFF. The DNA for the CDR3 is TGTGCCAGCAGAACCCCTCGGGGAACCGGGGAGCTGTTTTTT.

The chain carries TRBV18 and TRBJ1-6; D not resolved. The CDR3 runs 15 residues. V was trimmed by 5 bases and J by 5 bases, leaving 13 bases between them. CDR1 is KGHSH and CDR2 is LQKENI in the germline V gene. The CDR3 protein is CASSDREINNSPLHF. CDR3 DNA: TGTGCCAGCTCAGACCGGGAAATTAATAATTCACCCCTCCACTTT.

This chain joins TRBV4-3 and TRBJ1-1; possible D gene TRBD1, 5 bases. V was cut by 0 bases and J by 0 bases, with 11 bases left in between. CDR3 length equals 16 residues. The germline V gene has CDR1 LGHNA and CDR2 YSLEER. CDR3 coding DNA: TGCGCCAGCAGCCAAGATTTAGGGACCATGAACACTGAAGCTTTCTTT. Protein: CASSQDLGTMNTEAFF.

DNA of the CDR3: TGTGCCAGCAGTTACGACGGGGATTTCGCTGAAGCTTTCTTT. It encodes CASSYDGDFAEAFF. This chain joins TRBV6-5 and TRBJ1-1; D uncertain. The V gene lost 2 bases and the J gene lost 6 bases, with 13 bases spanning the gap. CDR3 length: 14 residues. CDR1 is MNHEY and CDR2 is SVGAGI in the germline V gene.

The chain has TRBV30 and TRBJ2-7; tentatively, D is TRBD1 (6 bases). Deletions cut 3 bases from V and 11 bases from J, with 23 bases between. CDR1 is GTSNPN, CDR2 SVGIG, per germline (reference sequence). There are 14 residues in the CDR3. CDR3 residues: CAWRRNKQGSEKYF. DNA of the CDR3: TGTGCCTGGAGACGAAATAAGCAGGGGAGTGAGAAGTACTTC.

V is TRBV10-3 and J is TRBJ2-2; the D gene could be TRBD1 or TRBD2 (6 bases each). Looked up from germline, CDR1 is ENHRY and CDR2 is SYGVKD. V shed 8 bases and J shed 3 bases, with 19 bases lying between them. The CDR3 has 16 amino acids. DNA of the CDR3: TGTGCCATCCGCTTCGCTGGGGGGCGGGACACCGGGGAGCTGTTTTTT. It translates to CAIRFAGGRDTGELFF.

The CDR3 sequence is CASSQGREIGEQFF. The CDR3 bases are TGCGCCAGCAGCCAAGGTCGGGAGATTGGTGAGCAGTTCTTC. The rearrangement uses TRBV4-1 and TRBJ2-1, with TRBD2 as a possible D gene (6 bases). Germline V lookup: CDR1 MGHRA, CDR2 YSYEKL. The V end was cut by 1 base, the J end by 9 bases, with 13 bases between. There are 14 residues in the CDR3.

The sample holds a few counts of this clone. The CDR3 region is CASSLRGVGNQPQHF. The CDR3 nucleotides read TGTGCCAGCAGCCTCAGGGGTGTTGGCAATCAGCCCCAGCATTTT. The gene calls are TRBV7-2 and TRBJ1-5; tentative D call: TRBD1 (6 bases). The CDR3 runs to 15 residues. The V and J ends lost 5 bases and 2 bases respectively, with 13 bases between them. Germline-derived CDR1 and CDR2 are SGHTA and FQGNSA.

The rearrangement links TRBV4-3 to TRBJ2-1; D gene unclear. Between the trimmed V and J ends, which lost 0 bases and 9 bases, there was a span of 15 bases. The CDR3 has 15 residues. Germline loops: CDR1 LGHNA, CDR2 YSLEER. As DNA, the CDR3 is TGCGCCAGCAGCCAAGAGGGGTATAGCAAATCTGAGCAGTTCTTC. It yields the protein CASSQEGYSKSEQFF.

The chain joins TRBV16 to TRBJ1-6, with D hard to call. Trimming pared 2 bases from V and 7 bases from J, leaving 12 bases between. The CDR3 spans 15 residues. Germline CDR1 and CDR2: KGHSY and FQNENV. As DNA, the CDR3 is TGTGCCAGCAGCCAACAAGACTTCCCCAATTCACCCCTCCACTTT. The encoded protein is CASSQQDFPNSPLHF.

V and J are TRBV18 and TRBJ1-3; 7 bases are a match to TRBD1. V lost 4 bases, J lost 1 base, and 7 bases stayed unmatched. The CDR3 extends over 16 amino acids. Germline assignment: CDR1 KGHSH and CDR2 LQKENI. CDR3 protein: CASSLQEGASGNTIYF. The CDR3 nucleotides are TGTGCCAGCTCACTCCAAGAGGGGGCTTCTGGAAACACCATATATTTT.

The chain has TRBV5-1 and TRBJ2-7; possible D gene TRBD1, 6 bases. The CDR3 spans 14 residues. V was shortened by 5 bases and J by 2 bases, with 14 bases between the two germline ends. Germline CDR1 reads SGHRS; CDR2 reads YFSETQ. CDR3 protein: CASSGQGGPYEQYF. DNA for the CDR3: TGCGCCAGCAGTGGACAAGGGGGACCCTACGAGCAGTACTTC.